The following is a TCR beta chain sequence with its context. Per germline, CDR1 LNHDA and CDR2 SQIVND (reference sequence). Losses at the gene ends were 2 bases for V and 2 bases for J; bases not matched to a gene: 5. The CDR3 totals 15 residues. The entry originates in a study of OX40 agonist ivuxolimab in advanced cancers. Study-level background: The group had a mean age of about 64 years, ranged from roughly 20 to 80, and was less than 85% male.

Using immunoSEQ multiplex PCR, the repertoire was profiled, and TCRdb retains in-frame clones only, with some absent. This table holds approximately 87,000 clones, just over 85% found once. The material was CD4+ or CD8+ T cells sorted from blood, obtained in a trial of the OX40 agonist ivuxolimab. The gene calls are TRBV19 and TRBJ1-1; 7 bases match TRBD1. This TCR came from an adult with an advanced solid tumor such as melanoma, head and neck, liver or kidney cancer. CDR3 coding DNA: TGTGCCAGTAGTATAAGGGGACAGACAAACACTGAAGCTTTCTTT. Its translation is CASSIRGQTNTEAFF.